The rows below give T cell receptor beta chains drawn from one sample of a study of T cells in Graves' hyperthyroidism and ophthalmopathy. In TCRdb, the multiplex PCR reads were re-called with MiXCR into one record per CDR3 protein. Of about 620,000 distinct CDR3 sequences listed, around 15% are singletons. The sample consisted of blood. The receptor source for this set is a woman in her 30s with Graves' hyperthyroidism. The CDR3 runs from the conserved cysteine through the conserved F or W. A D gene is named only where the DNA matches it firmly. Clone size appears in some rows only: once, few, many, or a class for an expanded clone.

clone size: many
V gene: TRBV7-2
J gene: TRBJ2-7
D gene: TRBD1
CDR3 protein: CASSSPGTGIHEQYF
CDR3 DNA: TGTGCCAGCAGCTCGCCCGGGACAGGGATCCACGAGCAGTACTTC

clone size: many
V gene: TRBV28
J gene: TRBJ1-1
D gene: NA
CDR3 protein: CASSDGRRGGEAFF
CDR3 DNA: TGTGCCAGCAGTGACGGGAGGAGGGGTGGTGAAGCTTTCTTT

clone size: NA
V gene: TRBV2
J gene: TRBJ2-1
D gene: NA
CDR3 protein: CASKPGTYMGNEQFF
CDR3 DNA: TGTGCCAGCAAACCGGGGACTTATATGGGGAATGAGCAGTTCTTC

clone size: many
V gene: TRBV30
J gene: TRBJ1-1
D gene: NA
CDR3 protein: CAWRQGWAEAFF
CDR3 DNA: TGTGCCTGGAGACAGGGTTGGGCTGAAGCTTTCTTT

clone size: many
V gene: TRBV2
J gene: TRBJ1-5
D gene: TRBD1
CDR3 protein: CACRDRGFGQPQHF
CDR3 DNA: TGTGCCTGCCGGGACAGGGGTTTCGGTCAGCCCCAGCATTTT

clone size: few
V gene: TRBV28
J gene: TRBJ1-3
D gene: NA
CDR3 protein: CASSRQFSGNTIYF
CDR3 DNA: TGTGCCAGCAGCAGACAGTTCTCTGGAAACACCATATATTTT

clone size: many
V gene: TRBV2
J gene: TRBJ2-3
D gene: TRBD2
CDR3 protein: CASKVAGETDTQYF
CDR3 DNA: TGTGCCAGCAAGGTAGCGGGAGAAACAGATACGCAGTATTTT

clone size: many
V gene: TRBV5-1
J gene: TRBJ2-7
D gene: NA
CDR3 protein: CASSPSTRRGYEQYF
CDR3 DNA: TGCGCCAGCAGTCCGTCGACTCGACGGGGCTACGAGCAGTACTTC

clone size: NA
V gene: TRBV18
J gene: TRBJ2-1
D gene: TRBD1
CDR3 protein: CASSSDRGLGEQFF
CDR3 DNA: TGTGCCAGCTCATCGGACAGGGGGCTCGGTGAGCAGTTCTTC

clone size: few
V gene: TRBV7-9
J gene: TRBJ1-3
D gene: NA
CDR3 protein: CASSLSRGDGNTIYF
CDR3 DNA: TGTGCCAGCAGCTTAAGCAGGGGAGATGGAAACACCATATATTTT

clone size: many
V gene: TRBV5-1
J gene: TRBJ1-2
D gene: NA
CDR3 protein: CASSLSPGNYGYTF
CDR3 DNA: TGCGCCAGCAGCTTGTCCCCGGGGAACTATGGCTACACCTTC

clone size: NA
V gene: TRBV6-1
J gene: TRBJ2-4
D gene: TRBD2
CDR3 protein: CASSELGGRAGNIQYF
CDR3 DNA: TGTGCCAGCAGTGAATTAGGCGGGAGGGCAGGAAACATTCAGTACTTC

clone size: many
V gene: TRBV6-1
J gene: TRBJ1-1
D gene: NA
CDR3 protein: CAAGSMYTEAFF
CDR3 DNA: TGTGCCGCGGGCAGTATGTACACTGAAGCTTTCTTT

clone size: NA
V gene: TRBV6-1
J gene: TRBJ2-2
D gene: TRBD2
CDR3 protein: CASSRGLAGQTGELFF
CDR3 DNA: TGTGCCAGCAGCCGAGGACTAGCGGGTCAAACCGGGGAGCTGTTTTTT

clone size: NA
V gene: TRBV24-1
J gene: TRBJ2-1
D gene: NA
CDR3 protein: CATSDLGPRGYNEQFF
CDR3 DNA: TGTGCCACCAGTGATTTGGGCCCACGGGGCTACAATGAGCAGTTCTTC

clone size: NA
V gene: TRBV20-1
J gene: TRBJ1-1
D gene: TRBD1
CDR3 protein: CSAAPNPGQGAGVAFF
CDR3 DNA: TGCAGTGCCGCCCCTAACCCGGGACAGGGGGCGGGGGTGGCTTTCTTT

clone size: many
V gene: TRBV29-1
J gene: TRBJ2-7
D gene: TRBD2
CDR3 protein: CSVAYMSTSESDEQYF
CDR3 DNA: TGCAGCGTTGCGTATATGAGCACTAGCGAGTCCGACGAGCAGTACTTC

clone size: few
V gene: TRBV5-6
J gene: TRBJ2-5
D gene: TRBD2
CDR3 protein: CASSFPTSDSQETQYF
CDR3 DNA: TGTGCCAGCAGCTTTCCTACTAGCGACTCCCAAGAGACCCAGTACTTC

clone size: many
V gene: TRBV2
J gene: TRBJ2-1
D gene: NA
CDR3 protein: CASNLGVTYNEQFF
CDR3 DNA: TGTGCCAGCAATTTAGGGGTAACCTACAATGAGCAGTTCTTC

clone size: few
V gene: TRBV5-1
J gene: TRBJ1-1
D gene: NA
CDR3 protein: CASRGDSPIEAFF
CDR3 DNA: TGCGCCAGCAGAGGCGACAGTCCCATAGAAGCTTTCTTT

clone size: many
V gene: TRBV12-3/TRBV12-4
J gene: TRBJ2-7
D gene: NA
CDR3 protein: CASGRNEQYF
CDR3 DNA: TGTGCCAGCGGTCGAAACGAGCAGTACTTC

clone size: many
V gene: TRBV18
J gene: TRBJ2-1
D gene: TRBD1
CDR3 protein: CASSPLGQGSEQFF
CDR3 DNA: TGTGCCAGCTCACCCCTGGGACAGGGGAGCGAGCAGTTCTTC

clone size: NA
V gene: TRBV6-5
J gene: TRBJ2-7
D gene: TRBD1
CDR3 protein: CASSYSGTGLGEQYF
CDR3 DNA: TGTGCCAGCAGTTACTCGGGGACAGGGTTAGGCGAGCAGTACTTC

clone size: few
V gene: TRBV5-1
J gene: TRBJ2-7
D gene: TRBD2
CDR3 protein: CASSLEASGSWYEQYF
CDR3 DNA: TGCGCCAGCAGCTTGGAGGCTAGCGGGAGTTGGTACGAGCAGTACTTC

clone size: few
V gene: TRBV5-1
J gene: TRBJ2-7
D gene: TRBD2
CDR3 protein: CASSISGRAVPEQYF
CDR3 DNA: TGCGCCAGCAGCATCTCGGGGAGGGCCGTCCCCGAGCAGTACTTC

clone size: many
V gene: TRBV20-1
J gene: TRBJ2-1
D gene: TRBD1
CDR3 protein: CSARANRGISYNEQFF
CDR3 DNA: TGCAGTGCTCGAGCGAACAGGGGAATATCCTACAATGAGCAGTTCTTC

clone size: many
V gene: TRBV2
J gene: TRBJ2-3
D gene: NA
CDR3 protein: CASSEAHADSTDTQYF
CDR3 DNA: TGTGCCAGCAGTGAAGCGCATGCAGACAGCACAGATACGCAGTATTTT

clone size: NA
V gene: TRBV19
J gene: TRBJ2-5
D gene: NA
CDR3 protein: CASSVGGGVRETQYF
CDR3 DNA: TGTGCCAGTAGTGTCGGGGGTGGTGTCCGGGAGACCCAGTACTTC

clone size: NA
V gene: TRBV20-1
J gene: TRBJ2-3
D gene: TRBD1
CDR3 protein: CSALDRAADTQYF
CDR3 DNA: TGCAGTGCCCTAGACAGGGCGGCAGATACGCAGTATTTT

clone size: NA
V gene: TRBV6-1
J gene: TRBJ2-1
D gene: TRBD1
CDR3 protein: CASSKGQGGNPKYNEQFF
CDR3 DNA: TGTGCCAGCAGTAAGGGACAGGGAGGTAACCCGAAATACAATGAGCAGTTCTTC

clone size: many
V gene: TRBV28
J gene: TRBJ2-7
D gene: TRBD2
CDR3 protein: CASSSRTSGIYEQYF
CDR3 DNA: TGTGCCAGCAGTTCTCGGACTAGCGGGATATACGAGCAGTACTTC

clone size: many
V gene: TRBV7-9
J gene: TRBJ2-5
D gene: NA
CDR3 protein: CASSFSVRSQETQYF
CDR3 DNA: TGTGCCAGCAGCTTTAGCGTCAGGTCCCAAGAGACCCAGTACTTC

clone size: few
V gene: TRBV4-1
J gene: TRBJ2-3
D gene: NA
CDR3 protein: CASSQGSPPDTQYF
CDR3 DNA: TGCGCCAGCAGCCAAGGTTCCCCACCAGATACGCAGTATTTT

clone size: many
V gene: TRBV30
J gene: TRBJ1-5
D gene: NA
CDR3 protein: CAWNNGGNQPQHF
CDR3 DNA: TGTGCCTGGAATAATGGGGGGAATCAGCCCCAGCATTTT

clone size: many
V gene: TRBV29-1
J gene: TRBJ1-1
D gene: NA
CDR3 protein: CSGKPGDTEAFF
CDR3 DNA: TGCAGCGGCAAACCGGGGGACACTGAAGCTTTCTTT

clone size: few
V gene: TRBV5-1
J gene: TRBJ2-2
D gene: TRBD2
CDR3 protein: CASSLAAGLAGMELFF
CDR3 DNA: TGCGCCAGCAGCTTGGCCGCTGGACTAGCGGGAATGGAGCTGTTTTTT

clone size: few
V gene: TRBV12-3/TRBV12-4
J gene: TRBJ2-3
D gene: NA
CDR3 protein: CASSPLRRGGQYF
CDR3 DNA: TGTGCCAGCAGCCCCCTCCGGCGGGGCGGGCAGTATTTT

clone size: many
V gene: TRBV5-1
J gene: TRBJ1-6
D gene: TRBD1
CDR3 protein: CASTLTGGENSPLHF
CDR3 DNA: TGCGCCAGCACCCTTACAGGGGGCGAGAATTCACCCCTCCACTTT

clone size: NA
V gene: TRBV16
J gene: TRBJ1-1
D gene: TRBD1
CDR3 protein: CASSQSLTGLSEAFF
CDR3 DNA: TGTGCCAGCAGCCAATCTTTGACAGGGCTCTCGGAAGCTTTCTTT

clone size: many
V gene: TRBV2
J gene: TRBJ2-1
D gene: TRBD2
CDR3 protein: CASKDARTSGMTSEQFF
CDR3 DNA: TGTGCCAGCAAAGACGCGCGGACTAGCGGGATGACGAGTGAGCAGTTCTTC

clone size: many
V gene: TRBV28
J gene: TRBJ2-5
D gene: TRBD2
CDR3 protein: CASSWGLAEQETQYF
CDR3 DNA: TGTGCCAGCAGTTGGGGACTAGCGGAACAAGAGACCCAGTACTTC

clone size: NA
V gene: TRBV29-1
J gene: TRBJ2-7
D gene: TRBD2
CDR3 protein: CSAAWTSGSYEQYF
CDR3 DNA: TGCAGCGCCGCATGGACTAGCGGCTCCTACGAGCAGTACTTC

clone size: many
V gene: TRBV2
J gene: TRBJ2-3
D gene: NA
CDR3 protein: CASRPSSVTDTQYF
CDR3 DNA: TGTGCCAGCAGACCTAGCTCGGTCACAGATACGCAGTATTTT

clone size: NA
V gene: TRBV6-1
J gene: TRBJ2-7
D gene: TRBD2
CDR3 protein: CASSKNLSGRTSEQYF
CDR3 DNA: TGTGCCAGCAGCAAGAACCTTAGCGGGAGAACAAGCGAGCAGTACTTC

clone size: many
V gene: TRBV6-5
J gene: TRBJ1-2
D gene: NA
CDR3 protein: CASSYSIGHGYTF
CDR3 DNA: TGTGCCAGCAGTTACTCGATAGGGCATGGCTACACCTTC

clone size: few
V gene: TRBV20-1
J gene: TRBJ2-1
D gene: TRBD2
CDR3 protein: CSARESSGSSWGEQFF
CDR3 DNA: TGCAGTGCTAGAGAATCTAGCGGGAGCAGTTGGGGGGAGCAGTTCTTC

clone size: many
V gene: TRBV27
J gene: TRBJ2-2
D gene: NA
CDR3 protein: CASSLEANGELFF
CDR3 DNA: TGTGCCAGCAGTTTAGAAGCGAACGGGGAGCTGTTTTTT

clone size: few
V gene: TRBV11-2
J gene: TRBJ1-2
D gene: TRBD1
CDR3 protein: CASSLAPTGTGNYGYTF
CDR3 DNA: TGTGCCAGCAGCTTAGCCCCCACCGGGACAGGGAACTATGGCTACACCTTC

clone size: many
V gene: TRBV5-1
J gene: TRBJ2-7
D gene: TRBD1
CDR3 protein: CASFPGQGLYEQYF
CDR3 DNA: TGCGCCAGCTTTCCGGGACAGGGTTTATACGAGCAGTACTTC

clone size: NA
V gene: TRBV27
J gene: TRBJ2-1
D gene: TRBD2
CDR3 protein: CASSGLAGRTNEQFF
CDR3 DNA: TGTGCCAGCAGTGGACTAGCGGGAAGAACCAATGAGCAGTTCTTC

clone size: many
V gene: TRBV30
J gene: TRBJ1-1
D gene: NA
CDR3 protein: CAWSVFGNTEAFF
CDR3 DNA: TGTGCCTGGAGTGTATTCGGGAACACTGAAGCTTTCTTT

clone size: many
V gene: TRBV28
J gene: TRBJ2-7
D gene: NA
CDR3 protein: CASSLSLVGSSYEQYF
CDR3 DNA: TGTGCCAGCAGTTTATCCCTAGTAGGTAGCTCCTACGAGCAGTACTTC

clone size: NA
V gene: TRBV28
J gene: TRBJ1-2
D gene: NA
CDR3 protein: CASSLMAEGTGYTF
CDR3 DNA: TGTGCCAGCAGTTTAATGGCGGAGGGTACTGGCTACACCTTC

clone size: many
V gene: TRBV5-1
J gene: TRBJ1-4
D gene: NA
CDR3 protein: CASSPSSGWEKLFF
CDR3 DNA: TGCGCCAGCAGCCCCTCGTCGGGGTGGGAAAAACTGTTTTTT

clone size: NA
V gene: TRBV28
J gene: TRBJ1-2
D gene: NA
CDR3 protein: CASRSNYGYTF
CDR3 DNA: TGTGCCAGCAGATCAAACTATGGCTACACCTTC

clone size: many
V gene: TRBV6-5
J gene: TRBJ2-5
D gene: TRBD2
CDR3 protein: CASSYSTFTTSGSLKETQYF
CDR3 DNA: TGTGCCAGCAGTTACTCCACATTCACGACTAGCGGGAGTCTCAAAGAGACCCAGTACTTC

clone size: few
V gene: TRBV28
J gene: TRBJ2-2
D gene: NA
CDR3 protein: CASRLPKDVNTGELFF
CDR3 DNA: TGTGCCAGCAGACTCCCCAAGGACGTCAACACCGGGGAGCTGTTTTTT

clone size: many
V gene: TRBV28
J gene: TRBJ1-5
D gene: NA
CDR3 protein: CASSLEPWDSNQPQHF
CDR3 DNA: TGTGCCAGCAGTTTGGAGCCATGGGACAGCAATCAGCCCCAGCATTTT

clone size: NA
V gene: TRBV2
J gene: TRBJ2-1
D gene: TRBD2
CDR3 protein: CASSQILAGYNEQFF
CDR3 DNA: TGTGCCAGCAGCCAGATTCTAGCGGGATACAATGAGCAGTTCTTC